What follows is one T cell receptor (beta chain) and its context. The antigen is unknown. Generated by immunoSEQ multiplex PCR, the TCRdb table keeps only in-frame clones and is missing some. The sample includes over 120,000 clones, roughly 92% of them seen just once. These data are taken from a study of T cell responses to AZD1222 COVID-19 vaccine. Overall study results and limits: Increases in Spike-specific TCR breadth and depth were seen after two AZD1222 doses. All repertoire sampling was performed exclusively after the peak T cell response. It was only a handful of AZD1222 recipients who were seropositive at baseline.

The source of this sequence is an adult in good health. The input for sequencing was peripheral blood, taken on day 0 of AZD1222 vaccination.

CDR3 amino acids: CASTADSQGNQPQHF. Written as DNA, the CDR3 is TGTGCCAGTACCGCGGATTCACAAGGGAATCAGCCCCAGCATTTT. This chain uses TRBV19 with TRBJ1-5; D is uncertain. The germline V and J ends were trimmed by 7 bases and 4 bases, with 17 bases remaining between them. CDR1 and CDR2 from the germline V gene are LNHDA and SQIVND (reference sequence). This CDR3 has 15 amino acids.